The source of this TCR beta chain is a study of T cells after yellow fever vaccination (dated by TCRdb to the late 2010s). As for the study more broadly: Libraries from fractions with low cell numbers were prepared with the SMART-Seq v4 Ultra Low Input RNA kit. To track T-cell clones before and after primary and booster YFV17D yellow fever vaccination, bulk TCR alpha and beta repertoires were sequenced longitudinally. Two healthy male donors, one aged 18 to 29 and one aged 30 to 40 years, made up the cohort. Blood was drawn at multiple timepoints before and after primary and secondary immunization, with bulk PBMC replicates and cell subsets isolated.

This sample's treatment or condition label indicates: live attenuated yellow fever vaccine strain. At every blood-draw timepoint, two biological replicates of bulk PBMCs were collected. PBMCs were isolated from peripheral blood using a standard Ficoll-Paque protocol. TriZol was used to extract RNA from bulk PBMCs, CD4 and CD8 fractions, and dextramer-positive and dextramer-negative fractions. Worth noting for this clonotype: Its target antigen remains unknown. Per-base quality was not reported, and no clone a single base away is much larger than it.

Overall study outcomes, separate from this receptor: Because only a couple of donors were included in the study, the extent to which the findings can be generalized is limited. FACS-sorted repertoires could contain abundant contaminating clonotypes from the bulk population, so computational filtering was required. Compared with the primary T-cell response, the secondary T-cell response was weaker but faster, peaking on day 5 rather than day 15. After the booster, most clones that had expanded after primary vaccination were detected again (almost 97% of CD4 and around 88% of CD8), suggesting broad maintenance of memory. A small fraction of clonotypes showed up in both the CD4 and CD8 compartments, probably as a result of convergent recombination.

Synthesis of TCR cDNA relied on 5'RACE template switching, a step that introduced a universal primer site along with unique molecular identifiers. Priming for cDNA synthesis came from both the TCR alpha and TCR beta constant segments. Library amplification involved two PCR steps, and the second step added sample barcodes and sequencing adapters. Sequencing of libraries was performed on Illumina HiSeq 2500 (2x100 bp) or NovaSeq (2x150 bp). The study's own analysis went as follows. MIGEC was used to demultiplex reads and collapse the reads into UMI consensus sequences, and MiXCR was used for V(D)J alignment. Using edgeR on replicate PBMC samples, clonotypes were called vaccine-responding if FDR was below 0.01 and the log2 fold change was above 5 up to day 15. Each bulk clonotype received a CD4 or CD8 identity based on whether the sequenced CD4 or CD8 repertoire contained that clonotype at higher abundance. Starting from the raw public reads, TCRdb applied fastp trimming at Q25, assembled clones with MiXCR and retained in-frame beta chains. Each entry merges the rows of one CDR3 protein and shows their most common DNA and genes. The V and J calls and clone size are TCRdb's, not the authors'. The sample table lists under 400,000 distinct CDR3 sequences, 11% of them with a count of one. Together, the top ten hold around 19% of the sample.

V was cut back by 0 bases and J by 4 bases, leaving a gap of 10 bases between them. From its cysteine to its phenylalanine, the CDR3 spans 15 amino acids. Just CDR3 DNA is preserved here, 45 bases in frame from base 1. CDR1 and CDR2 were assigned from the germline V gene as SGHRS and YFSETQ. The receptor was derived from a man aged 18 to 35 who received the YFV17D yellow fever vaccine. The V and J segments used are TRBV5-1 and TRBJ2-2, with the D segment identity uncertain. Sequencing used PBMCs, obtained on the day of the first yellow fever vaccination. CDR3 protein: CASSLGSAGTGELFF. The nucleotide sequence is TGCGCCAGCAGCTTGGGGTCAGCCGGCACCGGGGAGCTGTTTTTT.